This T cell receptor (beta chain) emerged from a study of spatial heterogeneity in lung cancer. Study outcomes and limitations: Expanded tumor TCRs that were ubiquitous appeared in blood more at resection than follow-up.

TCRdb re-derived calls from the 5' RACE reads in MiXCR, one entry per CDR3 protein. Among fewer than 55,000 distinct CDR3 sequences listed, 7.5% to 9% were seen once. CDR1 and CDR2 from the germline V gene are SGHRS and YFSETQ. V was trimmed by 2 bases and J by 5 bases, leaving 20 bases between them. The CDR3 length is 16 residues. This clonotype appeared a few times. Its antigen remains unidentified. Noted time point: sample taken at primary tumor resection. Extraction of whole RNA from tumor, nontumor lung or frozen PBMC preceded unsorted sequencing. This chain uses TRBV5-1 with TRBJ2-7; D is tentatively TRBD1 or TRBD2 (5 bases each). The sample consisted of PBMCs, taken at surgery. The source of this sequence is a female donor with early-stage non-small cell lung cancer. The CDR3 coding sequence is TGCGCCAGCAGCTTTGAGGGTGGCAGGGCCGTCGACGAGCAGTACTTC. Translation: CASSFEGGRAVDEQYF.